Described below is a single T cell receptor beta chain sequence and its context. V shed 6 bases, J shed 7 bases, and the junction held 6 bases outside the gene matches. The length of the CDR3 is 14 residues. Germline CDR1 and CDR2: ENHRY and SYGVKD. Clones were read by immunoSEQ multiplex PCR, and TCRdb kept only the in-frame ones, dropping some. The table includes fewer than 130,000 clones, around 85% detected once. The data stem from a study of PD-L1 blockade in urothelial cancer. Study in general: Males with urothelial cancer arising in the bladder constituted about 85% of the roughly 29 patients.

The receptor was isolated from a man aged 50 to 59 with urothelial cancer. The V gene is TRBV10-3, the J gene TRBJ1-6, with 7 bases aligning to TRBD1. The sequenced sample was PBMCs, obtained around atezolizumab (anti-PD-L1) treatment. This chain's CDR3 is CAISAGQANSPLHF. CDR3 coding DNA: TGTGCCATCAGCGCAGGACAGGCGAATTCACCCCTCCACTTT.